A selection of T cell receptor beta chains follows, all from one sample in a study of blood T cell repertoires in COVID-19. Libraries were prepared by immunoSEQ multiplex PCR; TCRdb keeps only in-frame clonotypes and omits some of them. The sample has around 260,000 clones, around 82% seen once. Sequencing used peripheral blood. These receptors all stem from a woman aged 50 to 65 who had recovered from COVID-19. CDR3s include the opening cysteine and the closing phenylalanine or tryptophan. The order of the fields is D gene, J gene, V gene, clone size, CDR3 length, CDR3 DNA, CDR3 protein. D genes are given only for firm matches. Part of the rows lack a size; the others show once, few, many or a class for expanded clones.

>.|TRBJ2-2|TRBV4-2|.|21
TGTGCCAGCAGCCAAGCTCTCTTGGTCAACCTCATTGAGGGGAACACCGGGGAGCTGTTTTTT
CASSQALLVNLIEGNTGELFF
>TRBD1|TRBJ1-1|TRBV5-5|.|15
TGTGCCAGCGGCAGACAGGGGCGGGAGAACACTGAAGCTTTCTTT
CASGRQGRENTEAFF
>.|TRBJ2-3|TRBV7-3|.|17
TGTGCCAGCAGCTTAAAGGAGGGAGGGGGTGTGACAGATACGCAGTATTTT
CASSLKEGGGVTDTQYF
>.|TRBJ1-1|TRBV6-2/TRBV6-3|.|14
TGTGCCAGCAGTTACTCGTGGGGCAGGACTGAAGCTTTCTTT
CASSYSWGRTEAFF
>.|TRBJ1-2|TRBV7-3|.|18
TGTGCCAGCAGATATGAAGGGGCCCTCTCTACCCTAAGCTATGGCTACACCTTC
CASRYEGALSTLSYGYTF
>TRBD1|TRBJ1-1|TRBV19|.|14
TGTGCCAGTAGTATGATGACAGGGGGCACTGAAGCTTTCTTT
CASSMMTGGTEAFF
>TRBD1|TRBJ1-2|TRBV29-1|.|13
TGCAGCGGTTTCGGACAGGGTGACTATGGCTACACCTTC
CSGFGQGDYGYTF
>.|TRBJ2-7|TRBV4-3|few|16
TGCGCCAGCAGCCAAGAGGTCGGACAGAGGTTCTACGAGCAGTACTTC
CASSQEVGQRFYEQYF
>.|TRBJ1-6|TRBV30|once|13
TGTGCTGCGGCCGATTACCATAATTCACCCCTCCACTTT
CAAADYHNSPLHF
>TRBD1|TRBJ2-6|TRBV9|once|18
TGTGCCAGCAGCACCAGGGACAGGGTATTCTCTGGGGCCAACGTCCTGACTTTC
CASSTRDRVFSGANVLTF
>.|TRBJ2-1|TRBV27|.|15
TGTGCCAGCAGTTCAAACAGGGTCACCCGCACTGAGCAGTTCTTC
CASSSNRVTRTEQFF
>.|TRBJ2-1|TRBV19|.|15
TGTGCCAGTAGTGTCCGGGACACTGGGAGTGATGAGCAGTTCTTC
CASSVRDTGSDEQFF
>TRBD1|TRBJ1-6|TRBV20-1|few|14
TGCAGTGCTAGTCGCCGGGACAGAAGGATCCCCCTCCACTTT
CSASRRDRRIPLHF
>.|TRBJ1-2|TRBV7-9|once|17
TGTGCCAGCAGGTTAATAGGGGACCCAGGGGCTAACTATGGCTACACCTTC
CASRLIGDPGANYGYTF
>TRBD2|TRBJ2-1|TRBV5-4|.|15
TGTGCCAGCAGCCAAACTAGCGACTCCTACAATGAGCAGTTCTTC
CASSQTSDSYNEQFF
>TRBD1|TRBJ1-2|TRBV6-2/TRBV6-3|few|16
TGTGCCAGCAGTTACGAGACAGGGGGCTTTAACTATGGCTACACCTTC
CASSYETGGFNYGYTF
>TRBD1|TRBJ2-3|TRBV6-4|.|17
TGTGCCAGCAGTGACTCTGCGGGACAGGGTTCCACAGATACGCAGTATTTT
CASSDSAGQGSTDTQYF
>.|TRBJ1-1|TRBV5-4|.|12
TGTGCCAGCAGTACCCCGGACAGACAAGCTTTCTTT
CASSTPDRQAFF
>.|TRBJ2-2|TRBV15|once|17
TGTGCCACCAGCAGAGATCGGGGGGCGGAATGGACCGGGGAGCTGTTTTTT
CATSRDRGAEWTGELFF
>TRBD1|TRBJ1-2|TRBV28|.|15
TGTGCCAGCAGACAGGACAGGGGGGCTAACTATGGCTACACCTTC
CASRQDRGANYGYTF
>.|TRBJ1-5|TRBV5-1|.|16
TGCGCCAGCAGGTTGGGAACGGGTCCTCGCAATCAGCCCCAGCATTTT
CASRLGTGPRNQPQHF
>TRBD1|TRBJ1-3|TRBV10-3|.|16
TGTGCCATCAAACCACGGACAGGGAGTTCTGGAAACACCATATATTTT
CAIKPRTGSSGNTIYF
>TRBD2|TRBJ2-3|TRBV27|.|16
TGTGCCACCGCCACTCGTTGGGAGGGGAGCACAGATACGCAGTATTTT
CATATRWEGSTDTQYF
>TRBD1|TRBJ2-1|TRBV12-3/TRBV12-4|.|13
TGTGCCAGCAGTAGGGACAGCGGTTATGAGCAGTTCTTC
CASSRDSGYEQFF
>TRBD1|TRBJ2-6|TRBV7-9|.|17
TGTGCCAGCAGCCCTGGGACGACAGGGGTCGGGGCCAACGTCCTGACTTTC
CASSPGTTGVGANVLTF
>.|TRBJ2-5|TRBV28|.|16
TGTGCCACAAGGCTGTACCTGGGACTGGCTCAAGAGACCCAGTACTTC
CATRLYLGLAQETQYF
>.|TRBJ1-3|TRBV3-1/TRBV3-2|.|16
TGTGCCAGCAGCCAAGTGCTCCAGGGCTCTGGAAACACCATATATTTT
CASSQVLQGSGNTIYF
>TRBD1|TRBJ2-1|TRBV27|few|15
TGTGCCAGCAGTTTTTCCGGGACAGGGGGCCTTGAGCAGTTCTTC
CASSFSGTGGLEQFF
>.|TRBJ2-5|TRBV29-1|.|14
TGCAGCTCCAAACAGGGAGATTTTAGGGAGACCCAGTACTTC
CSSKQGDFRETQYF
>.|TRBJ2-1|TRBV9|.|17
TGTGCCAGCAGCGTAGCAGCGAGCGGCCTCTCCTACAATGAGCAGTTCTTC
CASSVAASGLSYNEQFF
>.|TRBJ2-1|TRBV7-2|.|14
TGTGCCAGCAGCTTAGCGCAGGGTTTCAGTGAGCAGTTCTTC
CASSLAQGFSEQFF
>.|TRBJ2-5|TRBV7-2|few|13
TGTGCCAGCAGCTTAGCGCCCCGGGAGACCCAGTACTTC
CASSLAPRETQYF
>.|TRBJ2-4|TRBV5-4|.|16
TGTGCCAGCAGCCTGGGTGGAGAGGTAGCCAAAAACATTCAGTACTTC
CASSLGGEVAKNIQYF
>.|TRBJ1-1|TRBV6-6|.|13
TGTGCCAGCAGTTACACGGGTAGCACTGAAGCTTTCTTT
CASSYTGSTEAFF
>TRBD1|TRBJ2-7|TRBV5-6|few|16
TGTGCCAGAATTCTCCACCGGACAGGGGGATCCTACGAGCAGTACTTC
CARILHRTGGSYEQYF
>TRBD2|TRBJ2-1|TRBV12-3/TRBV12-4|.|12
TGTGCCAGCACCCCCACGCGGGGGGGGCAGTTCTTC
CASTPTRGGQFF
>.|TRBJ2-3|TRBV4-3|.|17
TGCGCCAGCAGCCAAGATGGAACGACAGGTTTCACAGATACGCAGTATTTT
CASSQDGTTGFTDTQYF
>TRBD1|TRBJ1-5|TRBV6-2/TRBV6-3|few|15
TGTGCCAGCAGTCGACAGGGGTTGAGCAATCAGCCCCAGCATTTT
CASSRQGLSNQPQHF
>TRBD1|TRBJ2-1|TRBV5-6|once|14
TGTGCCAGCAGCTGGGGACAGGGGAGGAATGAGCAGTTCTTC
CASSWGQGRNEQFF
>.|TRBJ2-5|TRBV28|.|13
TGTGCCAGCAGTGAAACAGGGCGCAAGACCCAGTACTTC
CASSETGRKTQYF
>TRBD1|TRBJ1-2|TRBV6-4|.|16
TGTGCCAGCAGTGACCCGGACAGGGGGCGTGAGTATGGCTACACCTTC
CASSDPDRGREYGYTF
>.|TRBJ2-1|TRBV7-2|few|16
TGTGCCAGCAGCTTCGGCGGGATGATCCTCGGCAATGAGCAGTTCTTC
CASSFGGMILGNEQFF
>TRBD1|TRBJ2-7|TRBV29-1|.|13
TGCAGCCCCGCCGGGACAGGGAAATACGAGCAGTACTTC
CSPAGTGKYEQYF
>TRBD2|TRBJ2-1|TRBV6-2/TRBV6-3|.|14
TGTGCCAGCAGCTCCGGGACTAGCGGCGATGAGCAGTTCTTC
CASSSGTSGDEQFF
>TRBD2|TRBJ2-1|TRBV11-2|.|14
TGTGCCAGCAGCTTAGATCGACTAGCATATGAGCAGTTCTTC
CASSLDRLAYEQFF
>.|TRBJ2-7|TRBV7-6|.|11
TGTGCCAGCAGCTTAGGCAGAGAGCAGTACTTC
CASSLGREQYF
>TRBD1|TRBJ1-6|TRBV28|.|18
TGTGCCAGCTCCCCCCCAGGGGACAGGGCCTCCTATAATTCACCCCTCCACTTT
CASSPPGDRASYNSPLHF
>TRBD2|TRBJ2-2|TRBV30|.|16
TGTGCCTGGAAGAGAGGGAAACTAGCGGGAGTCGGGGAGCTGTTTTTT
CAWKRGKLAGVGELFF
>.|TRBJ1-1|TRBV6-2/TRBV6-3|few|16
TGTGCCAGCAGTCAACCGAGCGGGATCCCAAACACTGAAGCTTTCTTT
CASSQPSGIPNTEAFF
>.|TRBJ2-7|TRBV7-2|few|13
TGTGCCAGCAGCTTCCGGGGATTCGGCGAGCAGTACTTC
CASSFRGFGEQYF
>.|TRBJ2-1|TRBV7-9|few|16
TGTGCCAGCACCCCCAGGGGCGGGAGTAGTACGGGTGAGCAGTTCTTC
CASTPRGGSSTGEQFF
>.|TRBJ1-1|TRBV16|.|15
TGTGCCAGCAGCCCCCTCGGGCAGGAGGACACTGAAGCTTTCTTT
CASSPLGQEDTEAFF
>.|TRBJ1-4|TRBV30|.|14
TGTGCCTGGAGGACGACAGGAAAGGGAGAAAAACTGTTTTTT
CAWRTTGKGEKLFF
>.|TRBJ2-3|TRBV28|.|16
TGTGCCAGCAGTACCCCGGCCGCGGGCCCCACAGATACGCAGTATTTT
CASSTPAAGPTDTQYF